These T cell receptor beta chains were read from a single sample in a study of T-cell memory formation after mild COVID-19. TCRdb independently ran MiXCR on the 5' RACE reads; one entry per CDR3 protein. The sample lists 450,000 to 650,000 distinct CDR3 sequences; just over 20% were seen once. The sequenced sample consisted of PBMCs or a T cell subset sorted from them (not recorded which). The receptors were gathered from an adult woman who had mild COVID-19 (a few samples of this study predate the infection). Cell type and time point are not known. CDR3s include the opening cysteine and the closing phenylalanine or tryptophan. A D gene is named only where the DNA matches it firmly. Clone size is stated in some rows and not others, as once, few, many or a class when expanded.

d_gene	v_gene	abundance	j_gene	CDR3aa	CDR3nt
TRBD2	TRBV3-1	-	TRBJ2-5	CASSQDLASGSSLQETQYF	TGTGCCAGCAGCCAAGATCTGGCTAGCGGGAGCTCCCTTCAAGAGACCCAGTACTTC
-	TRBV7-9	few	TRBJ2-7	CASSLIGEGSNYEQYF	TGTGCCAGCAGCTTAATTGGAGAGGGTTCTAATTACGAGCAGTACTTC
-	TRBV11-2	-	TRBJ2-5	CASSLMTDMKTQYF	TGTGCCAGCAGCTTAATGACAGACATGAAGACCCAGTACTTC
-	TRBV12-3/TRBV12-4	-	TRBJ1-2	CASSKDIYGYTF	TGTGCCAGCAGCAAGGACATTTATGGCTACACCTTC
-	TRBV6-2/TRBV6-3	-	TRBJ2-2	CASSYRDGTGELFF	TGTGCCAGCAGTTACCGGGATGGCACCGGGGAGCTGTTTTTT
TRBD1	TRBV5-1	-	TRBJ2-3	CASSLATGGGTDTQYF	TGCGCCAGCAGCTTGGCGACAGGGGGCGGCACAGATACGCAGTATTTT
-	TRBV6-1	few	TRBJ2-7	CAIGTGRYF	TGTGCCATCGGGACCGGGAGATACTTC
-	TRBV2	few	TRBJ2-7	CASIGLLSYEQYF	TGTGCCAGCATCGGGTTACTCTCCTACGAGCAGTACTTC
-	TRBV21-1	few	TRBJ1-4	CASSKVDPGDRVTNEKLFF	TGTGCCAGCAGTAAGGTCGACCCCGGGGATAGAGTAACTAATGAAAAACTGTTTTTT
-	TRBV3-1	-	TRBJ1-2	CASSQASSTGVYGYTF	TGTGCCAGCAGCCAAGCTTCGAGTACAGGCGTCTATGGCTACACCTTC
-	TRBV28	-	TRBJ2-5	CASSPLARAQPKTQYF	TGTGCCAGCTCCCCTCTAGCCCGGGCACAACCGAAGACCCAGTACTTC
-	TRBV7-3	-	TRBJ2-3	CASSLRRDPGDTQYF	TGTGCCAGCAGCTTACGGCGGGACCCCGGGGATACGCAGTATTTT
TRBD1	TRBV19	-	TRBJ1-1	CASSIDRVNTEAFF	TGTGCCAGTAGTATCGACAGGGTGAACACTGAAGCTTTCTTT
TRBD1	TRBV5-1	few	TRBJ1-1	CASSLRTGSPTEAFF	TGCGCCAGCAGTTTAAGGACAGGGTCACCCACTGAAGCTTTCTTT
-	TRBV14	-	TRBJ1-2	CASSQEPPNYGYTF	TGTGCCAGCAGCCAAGAACCCCCTAACTATGGCTACACCTTC
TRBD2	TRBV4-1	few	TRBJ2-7	CASSPLAGPFLPSYEQYF	TGCGCCAGCAGCCCACTAGCGGGGCCCTTTCTTCCCTCCTACGAGCAGTACTTC
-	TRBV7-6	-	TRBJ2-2	CASSGGYGELFF	TGTGCCAGCAGCGGGGGATACGGGGAGCTGTTTTTT
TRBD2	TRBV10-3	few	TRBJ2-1	CAISGGGRLGRGNEQFF	TGTGCCATCAGTGGCGGGGGGAGGCTAGGACGCGGCAATGAGCAGTTCTTC
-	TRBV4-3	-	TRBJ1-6	CASSQDSGRPLHF	TGCGCCAGCAGCCAAGATTCGGGGAGGCCCCTCCACTTT
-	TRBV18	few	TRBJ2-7	CASSPKEASSYEQYF	TGTGCCAGCTCACCAAAAGAGGCCAGTTCCTACGAGCAGTACTTC
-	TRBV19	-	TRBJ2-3	CATTSEGRSTDTQYF	TGTGCCACCACAAGCGAGGGGCGGAGCACAGATACGCAGTATTTT
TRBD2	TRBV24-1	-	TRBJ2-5	CATTRGSGGEETQYF	TGTGCCACCACCCGCGGTAGCGGGGGGGAAGAGACCCAGTACTTC
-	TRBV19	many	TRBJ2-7	CASSQTGTPREQYF	TGTGCCAGTAGCCAGACCGGGACCCCGCGCGAGCAGTACTTC
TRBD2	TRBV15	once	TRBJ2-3	CATSRGLAGRTDTQYF	TGTGCCACCAGCAGGGGACTAGCGGGTCGCACAGATACGCAGTATTTT
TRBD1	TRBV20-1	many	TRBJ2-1	CSAHVDRTYSYNEQFF	TGCAGTGCCCACGTGGACAGGACCTACTCCTACAATGAGCAGTTCTTC
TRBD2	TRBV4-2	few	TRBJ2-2	CASTSTWGGAGELFF	TGTGCCAGCACCTCCACATGGGGGGGGGCCGGGGAGCTGTTTTTT
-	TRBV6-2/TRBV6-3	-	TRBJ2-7	CASGTSRVPYEQYF	TGTGCCAGCGGGACCTCCCGGGTCCCATACGAGCAGTACTTC
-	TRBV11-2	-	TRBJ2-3	CASSLGTISTDTQYF	TGTGCCAGCAGCTTAGGCACGATAAGCACAGATACGCAGTATTTT
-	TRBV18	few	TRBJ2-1	CASSPVQEQFF	TGTGCCAGCTCACCAGTACAGGAGCAGTTCTTC
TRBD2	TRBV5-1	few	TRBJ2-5	CASSPSGGPYQETQYF	TGCGCCAGCAGCCCTAGCGGGGGGCCTTACCAAGAGACCCAGTACTTC
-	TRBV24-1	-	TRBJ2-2	CATSDPFTGTPRNTGELFF	TGTGCCACCAGTGATCCCTTTACCGGGACACCGAGGAACACCGGGGAGCTGTTTTTT
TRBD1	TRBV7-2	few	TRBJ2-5	CASSLGGTGVETQYF	TGTGCCAGCAGCTTAGGCGGGACAGGGGTAGAGACCCAGTACTTC
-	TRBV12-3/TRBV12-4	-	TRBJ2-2	CASTPGGLYTGELFF	TGTGCCAGCACACCCGGCGGGCTCTACACCGGGGAGCTGTTTTTT